This passage covers 24 T cell receptor beta chains from one sample sequenced in a study of T cell responses to AZD1222 COVID-19 vaccine. Profiling relied on immunoSEQ multiplex PCR, and the TCRdb table lists in-frame clones only, not all of them. The sample has about 140,000 clones, about 90% seen once. The starting material was peripheral blood, obtained on day 0 of AZD1222 vaccination. The receptors here all came from an adult in good health.

The chain uses TRBV19 and TRBJ2-1, with 12 bases identical to TRBD2. V lost 8 bases to trimming and J lost 9 bases; unmatched junction nucleotides: 8. From germline, CDR1 is LNHDA and CDR2 SQIVND (reference sequence). This CDR3 comprises 14 residues. The CDR3 coding sequence is TGTGCCAGTCGACTAGCGGGAGTGTCTGGTGAGCAGTTCTTC. Protein sequence: CASRLAGVSGEQFF.

The chain couples TRBV11-2 to TRBJ2-7; no reliable D call. The germline V and J ends were trimmed by 1 base and 5 bases, with 15 bases remaining between them. This CDR3 is built from 15 residues. Germline values: CDR1 SGHAT, CDR2 FQNNGV. CDR3: CASSLGTINSNEQYF. CDR3 bases: TGTGCCAGCAGCTTAGGTACTATTAACTCGAACGAGCAGTACTTC.

In this sample, this clone turned up once. As DNA, the CDR3 is TGTGCCAGCAGTCGTCTAGCGGAGACGGATACGCAGTATTTT. Encoded protein: CASSRLAETDTQYF. The chain recombines TRBV2 with TRBJ2-3, with 7 bases lining up with TRBD2. The CDR3 contains 14 residues. J gave up 6 bases and V 5 bases, and 8 bases lay outside the gene matches. From germline, CDR1 is SNHLY and CDR2 FYNNEI.

The rearrangement links TRBV6-2 or TRBV6-3 to TRBJ1-1; D might be TRBD1 (6 bases). The V gene lost 2 bases and the J gene lost 10 bases, with 14 bases spanning the gap. Germline V gene data show CDR1 as MNHEY and CDR2 as SVGEGT. CDR3 length: 13 residues. Here the CDR3 reads CASSYGTKDGAFF. CDR3 coding DNA: TGTGCCAGCAGTTACGGGACAAAGGATGGAGCTTTCTTT.

This rearrangement joins TRBV5-4 to TRBJ2-3; unclear D gene. Germline CDR1 reads SGHNT; CDR2 reads YYREEE (reference sequence). V was cut by 3 bases and J by 0 bases, with 14 bases left in between. The CDR3 contains 16 residues. CDR3 sequence reads: CASSSTLRPSTDTQYF. The CDR3 bases are TGTGCCAGCAGCTCGACTTTGCGGCCAAGCACAGATACGCAGTATTTT. Drawing the rest from reference TRBV5-4 and TRBJ2-3, the complete variable domain is ETGVTQSPTHLIKTRGQQVTLRCSSQSGHNTVSWYQQALGQGPQFIFQYYREEENGRGNFPPRFSGLQFPNYSSELNVNALELDDSALYLCASSSTLRPSTDTQYFGPGTRLTVL.

The genes are TRBV2 and TRBJ2-2; D not certain. Germline CDR1 SNHLY, CDR2 FYNNEI. The CDR3 contains 11 residues. V gave up 6 bases and J gave up 6 bases, with 5 bases separating them. The CDR3 here is CASSPAGELFF. CDR3 nucleotide sequence: TGTGCCAGCAGCCCCGCCGGGGAGCTGTTTTTT.

The genes are TRBV30 and TRBJ1-2; D not resolved. This CDR3 is built from 12 residues. Trimming left V 5 bases short and J 9 bases short, with 16 bases between. In germline, CDR1 is GTSNPN, CDR2 SVGIG (reference sequence). The CDR3 nucleotides read TGTGCCTGGGCTAACACATCGACACGCTACACCTTC. Amino acid sequence: CAWANTSTRYTF. The variable domain in full, completed from reference TRBV30 and TRBJ1-2, reads SQTIHQWPATLVQPVGSPLSLECTVEGTSNPNLYWYRQAAGRGLQLLFYSVGIGQISSEVPQNLSASRPQDRQFILSSKKLLLSDSGFYLCAWANTSTRYTFGSGTRLTVV.

This chain uses TRBV7-9 with TRBJ1-2; D is ambiguous. Trimming took off 2 bases at V and 8 bases at J, with 12 bases between the two ends. Germline V gene sequence: CDR1 SEHNR, CDR2 FQNEAQ (reference sequence). CDR3 size: 13 residues. CDR3 bases: TGTGCCAGCAGCTTAATGGCCCGGGAGGGCTACACCTTC. Its protein product is CASSLMAREGYTF.

This chain uses TRBV11-3 with TRBJ2-1, with 9 bases matching TRBD2. The CDR3 has 13 amino acids. The V gene end was trimmed by 3 bases and the J gene end by 6 bases; junction bases not matched to a gene: 0. Per the germline V gene, CDR1 is SGHNT and CDR2 is YENEEA. This chain's CDR3 is CASSLGLANEQFF. The CDR3 nucleotides read TGTGCCAGCAGCTTGGGACTAGCCAATGAGCAGTTCTTC.

The gene calls are TRBV25-1 and TRBJ2-7; either TRBD1 or TRBD2 may fit D (5 bases each). The V end was cut by 8 bases, the J end by 3 bases, with 8 bases between. This CDR3 spans 11 amino acids. Germline lookup yields CDR1 MGHDK and CDR2 SYGVNS. The CDR3 loop reads CASVGVYEQYF. The DNA of the CDR3 is TGTGCCAGCGTGGGGGTCTACGAGCAGTACTTC.

The chain employs TRBV7-2 and TRBJ1-5; TRBD1 aligns across 8 bases. The CDR3 runs 15 residues. Germline trimming cut 2 bases from V and 6 bases from J; bases unmatched to any gene: 6. Germline CDR1 and CDR2: SGHTA and FQGNSA. As DNA, the CDR3 is TGTGCCAGCAGCTTATCAAGCAGGGGGCTTCAGCCCCAGCATTTT. This encodes CASSLSSRGLQPQHF.

The rearrangement links TRBV18 to TRBJ2-7; the D gene is possibly TRBD1 (5 bases). CDR1 is KGHSH, CDR2 LQKENI, per germline. This CDR3 has 16 residues. The V end was cut by 3 bases, the J end by 0 bases, with 15 bases between. The DNA of the CDR3 is TGTGCCAGCTCACCTACAGGACCTTTCAACTCCTACGAGCAGTACTTC. This codes for CASSPTGPFNSYEQYF.

The rearrangement uses TRBV28 and TRBJ1-6; 7 nucleotides line up with TRBD1. J was trimmed by 9 bases and V by 2 bases; bases with no gene match: 4. The length of the CDR3 is 14 residues. Germline V gene lookup returns CDR1 MDHEN and CDR2 SYDVKM. CDR3 in amino acids: CASSLEGASSPLHF. The CDR3 nucleotides read TGTGCCAGCAGTTTAGAGGGGGCGAGTTCACCCCTCCACTTT.

V usage is TRBV4-1 and J usage is TRBJ2-2, with 12 nucleotides matching TRBD2. Trimming took 9 bases from V and 6 from J; bases not matched to a gene: 5. This CDR3 is 14 amino acids long. Per the germline V gene, CDR1 is MGHRA and CDR2 is YSYEKL. The CDR3: CASASGRAPGELFF. The CDR3 DNA sequence: TGCGCCAGTGCTAGCGGGAGGGCCCCCGGGGAGCTGTTTTTT.

The chain joins TRBV19 to TRBJ2-2; 10 bases are shared with TRBD1. Germline V gene data show CDR1 as LNHDA and CDR2 as SQIVND (reference sequence). Unmatched junction bases numbered 8, after V lost 4 bases and J lost 3 bases. The CDR3 sequence is 17 residues long. CDR3 protein: CASSRPTGGAYTGELFF. The CDR3 bases are TGTGCCAGTAGTAGGCCGACAGGGGGCGCCTACACCGGGGAGCTGTTTTTT.

The V gene is TRBV28, the J gene TRBJ1-5; tentative D call: TRBD1 (6 bases). V shed 7 bases and J shed 2 bases, with 12 bases lying between them. The CDR3 is 14 amino acids. Germline assignment: CDR1 MDHEN and CDR2 SYDVKM. CDR3 protein: CASTLRGGNQPQHF. CDR3 DNA: TGTGCCAGCACCTTAAGGGGGGGCAATCAGCCCCAGCATTTT.

V is TRBV18 and J is TRBJ1-4; the D is unclear. V lost 3 bases and J 3 bases, leaving 11 bases between the germline ends. The CDR3 covers 15 residues. CDR1 and CDR2 (germline): KGHSH, LQKENI. This CDR3 is CASSPGMDSNEKLFF. CDR3 coding DNA: TGTGCCAGCTCACCCGGGATGGACTCTAATGAAAAACTGTTTTTT.

Relative to its sample, this clone is medium-sized (0.01 to 0.1%). The rearrangement uses TRBV30 and TRBJ1-1; D unresolved. Germline lookup yields CDR1 GTSNPN and CDR2 SVGIG (reference sequence). The CDR3 is made up of 13 amino acids. Trimming removed 0 bases at V and 3 bases at J, with 8 bases between. CDR3 loop: CAWSVQKYTEAFF. The DNA of the CDR3 is TGTGCCTGGAGTGTTCAAAAATACACTGAAGCTTTCTTT.

The gene calls are TRBV7-9 and TRBJ2-1; no firm D call. Germline-derived CDR1 and CDR2 are SEHNR and FQNEAQ (reference sequence). The CDR3 is made up of 14 amino acids. V was shortened by 3 bases and J by 5 bases, with 11 bases between the two germline ends. CDR3 nucleotide sequence: TGTGCCAGCAGCTTGACGGAACTCGACAATGAGCAGTTCTTC. Protein sequence: CASSLTELDNEQFF.

This CDR3 reads CASRGGSYEAFF. CDR3 sequence (DNA): TGTGCCAGCAGGGGAGGGAGCTATGAAGCTTTCTTT. The V and J genes are TRBV2 and TRBJ1-1; D gene ambiguous. V shed 6 bases and J shed 7 bases, with 12 bases lying between them. CDR1 is SNHLY, CDR2 FYNNEI, per germline. This CDR3 has 12 residues.

The chain joins TRBV24-1 to TRBJ1-3; D is undetermined. V was shortened by 5 bases and J by 7 bases, with 8 bases between the two germline ends. This CDR3 spans 12 amino acids. Germline CDR1 and CDR2: KGHDR and SFDVKD. This CDR3 is CATSGLGNTIYF. DNA for the CDR3: TGTGCCACCAGTGGCCTGGGGAACACCATATATTTT.

This chain joins TRBV7-9 and TRBJ1-1; D is undetermined. V gave up 3 bases and J gave up 5 bases, with 10 bases separating them. The CDR3 covers 13 residues. Germline-derived CDR1 and CDR2 are SEHNR and FQNEAQ (reference sequence). In DNA form, the CDR3 reads TGTGCCAGCAGCTTGAGAGGGTTGACTGAAGCTTTCTTT. Residues: CASSLRGLTEAFF.

The rearrangement joins TRBV27 to TRBJ1-3; maybe TRBD1 (5 bases). The germline gives CDR1 MNHEY, CDR2 SMNVEV (reference sequence). The CDR3 length is 16 residues. Trimming took off 6 bases at V and 5 bases at J, with 20 bases between the two ends. The CDR3 spells CASRPLGGRERNTIYF. The CDR3 DNA reads as TGTGCCAGCAGGCCCCTCGGGGGAAGAGAAAGAAACACCATATATTTT.

The V call is TRBV19, the J call TRBJ1-2, with D tentatively TRBD1 (5 bases). Trimming cost V 5 bases and J 3 bases, with 16 bases left between them. The CDR3 contains 15 residues. Germline loops: CDR1 LNHDA, CDR2 SQIVND (reference sequence). Written as DNA, the CDR3 is TGTGCCAGTAGTCCCGCCGGGACGAACGACTATGGCTACACCTTC. This encodes CASSPAGTNDYGYTF.